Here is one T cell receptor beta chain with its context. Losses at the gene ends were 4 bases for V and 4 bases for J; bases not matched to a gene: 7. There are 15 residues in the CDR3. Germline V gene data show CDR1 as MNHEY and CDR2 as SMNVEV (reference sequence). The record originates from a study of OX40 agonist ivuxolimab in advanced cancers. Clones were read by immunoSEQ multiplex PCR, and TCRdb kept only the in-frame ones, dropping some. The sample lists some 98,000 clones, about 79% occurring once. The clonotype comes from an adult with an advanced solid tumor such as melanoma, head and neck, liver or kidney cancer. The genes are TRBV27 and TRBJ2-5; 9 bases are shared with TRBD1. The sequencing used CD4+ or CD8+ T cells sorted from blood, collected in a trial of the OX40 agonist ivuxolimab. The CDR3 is CASSSNRGRGETQYF. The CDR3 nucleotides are TGTGCCAGCAGTTCAAACAGGGGGCGAGGAGAGACCCAGTACTTC.